Shown below are 6 T cell receptor beta chains from a single sample sequenced in a study of shared clonotypes between healthy human individuals. Only in-frame clones appear in the TCRdb table, and some are missing; sequencing was by immunoSEQ multiplex PCR. This table holds over a million clones, about 96% found once. The sample taken for sequencing was naive CD4+ T cells sorted from blood. As for subset: CD45RA+ positively selected. The origin of the receptors is a man aged 30 to 45 in good health.

The rearrangement joins TRBV5-5 to TRBJ2-7; 7 bases map to TRBD1. In germline, CDR1 is SGHKS, CDR2 YYEKEE (reference sequence). V was pared by 4 bases and J by 7 bases, with 20 bases of the junction left unmatched. There are 17 residues in the CDR3. The DNA for the CDR3 is TGTGCCAGCAGCCTCCCCGTCGAACAGGACAGGTCCATGGAGCAGTACTTC. As protein: CASSLPVEQDRSMEQYF.

Remarks on this clone: The same CDR3 arises from other DNA sequences in this sample as well. The J gene is TRBJ2-1, the V gene TRBV5-1, with D uncertain. CDR1 is SGHRS and CDR2 is YFSETQ in the germline V gene. V dropped 0 bases and J dropped 5 bases, with 6 bases sitting between them. The CDR3 spans 13 residues. DNA for the CDR3: TGCGCCAGCAGCTTGGTGGAAAACAATGAGCAGTTCTTC. Translating gives CASSLVENNEQFF.

This chain joins TRBV7-9 and TRBJ2-7; D is unclear. Trimming pared 0 bases from V and 4 bases from J, leaving 13 bases between. CDR3 length: 15 residues. Germline CDR1 reads SEHNR; CDR2 reads FQNEAQ (reference sequence). CDR3 sequence (DNA): TGTGCCAGCAGCTTAGCGGGTCTCCAAAATTACGAGCAGTACTTC. It specifies CASSLAGLQNYEQYF. Full variable domain (outside the CDR3, taken from reference TRBV7-9 and TRBJ2-7): DTGVSQNPRHKITKRGQNVTFRCDPISEHNRLYWYRQTLGQGPEFLTYFQNEAQLEKSRLLSDRFSAERPKGSFSTLEIQRTEQGDSAMYLCASSLAGLQNYEQYFGPGTRLTVT.

The J gene is TRBJ1-4, the V gene TRBV5-1; D gene uncertain. Trimming removed 2 bases from V and 5 bases from J, with 10 bases in between. Germline V gene data show CDR1 as SGHRS and CDR2 as YFSETQ. The CDR3 is 14 residues long. CDR3 residues: CASSLRAGNEKLFF. CDR3 in DNA: TGCGCCAGCAGCTTAAGAGCAGGAAATGAAAAACTGTTTTTT.

CDR3 in DNA: TGTGCCAGCAGCCAGGAGCCAGGACTAGCGGGAGGGCATTCCTACAATGAGCAGTTCTTC. Translation gives CASSQEPGLAGGHSYNEQFF. The chain uses TRBV14 and TRBJ2-1; 15 nucleotides line up with TRBD2. Germline values: CDR1 SGHDN, CDR2 FVKESK. V was clipped by 3 bases and J by 1 base; unmatched bases: 10. The CDR3 runs 20 residues.

Note on this clone: Other nucleotide sequences in the sample specify the same CDR3. The CDR3 DNA follows: TGCGCCAGCAGCTTGTTGGGGCCGGAGACCCAGTACTTC. Protein product: CASSLLGPETQYF. This rearrangement joins TRBV5-1 to TRBJ2-5; the D gene is possibly TRBD1 (5 bases). CDR1 SGHRS and CDR2 YFSETQ come from the germline V gene. Trimming cost V 1 base and J 5 bases, with 9 bases left between them. The CDR3 has 13 amino acids.